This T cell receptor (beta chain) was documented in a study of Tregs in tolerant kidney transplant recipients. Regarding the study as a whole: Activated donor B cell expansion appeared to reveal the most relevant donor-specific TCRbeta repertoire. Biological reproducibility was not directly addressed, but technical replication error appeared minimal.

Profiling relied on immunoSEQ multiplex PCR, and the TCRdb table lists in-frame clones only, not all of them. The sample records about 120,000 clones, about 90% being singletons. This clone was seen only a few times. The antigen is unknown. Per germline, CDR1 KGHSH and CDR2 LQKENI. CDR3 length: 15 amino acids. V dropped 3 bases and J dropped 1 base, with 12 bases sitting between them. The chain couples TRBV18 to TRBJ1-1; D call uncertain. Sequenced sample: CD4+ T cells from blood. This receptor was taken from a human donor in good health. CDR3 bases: TGTGCCAGCTCACCCTCCTCCGGGTGGAACACTGAAGCTTTCTTT. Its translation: CASSPSSGWNTEAFF.